These 5 T cell receptor beta chains share one sample of origin, sequenced in a study of T cell clones after liver transplantation. Data came from immunoSEQ multiplex PCR; TCRdb stores just in-frame clones and leaves some out. The sample lists about 75,000 clones, around 84% seen once, with 2% to 2.5% in the top ten. Material: CD4+ T cells from blood, obtained around 50 months after liver transplant. The receptors come from a human patient who received a liver transplant. Some T cells may have come from the graft donor.

V gene TRBV30 combines with J gene TRBJ2-4; D is ambiguous. V was pared by 2 bases and J by 2 bases, with 7 bases between. The CDR3 contains 13 residues. Germline-derived CDR1 and CDR2 are GTSNPN and SVGIG (reference sequence). The CDR3 here is CAWSTGSKNIQYF. The CDR3, as DNA: TGTGCCTGGAGTACCGGCTCCAAAAACATTCAGTACTTC.

The CDR3 reads CASRVGQNFNQPQHF. The CDR3 nucleotides are TGTGCCAGCAGGGTGGGACAGAACTTTAATCAGCCCCAGCATTTT. V and J are TRBV28 and TRBJ1-5; 7 nucleotides agree with TRBD1. The trim removed 6 bases at V and 4 bases at J, leaving 9 bases unmatched. Germline V gene lookup returns CDR1 MDHEN and CDR2 SYDVKM. This CDR3 has 15 residues.

The chain links TRBV6-1 to TRBJ1-6; D gene uncertain. The CDR3 sequence is 15 residues long. V gave up 5 bases and J gave up 2 bases, with 10 bases separating them. Germline V lookup: CDR1 MNHNS, CDR2 SASEGT. CDR3 protein: CASSTQGPYNSPLHF. In nucleotides, the CDR3 is TGTGCCAGCAGTACTCAAGGCCCCTATAATTCACCCCTCCACTTT.

This clone was recorded once. The V and J genes are TRBV28 and TRBJ1-2; D remains unclear. The CDR3 spans 12 residues. V was trimmed by 8 bases and J by 2 bases, leaving 9 bases between them. Germline V gives CDR1 MDHEN, CDR2 SYDVKM. This CDR3 is CASAGFNYGYTF. The DNA of the CDR3 is TGTGCCAGCGCCGGGTTCAACTATGGCTACACCTTC.

The V and J genes are TRBV5-6 and TRBJ2-7; D gene ambiguous. V was cut by 4 bases and J by 3 bases, with 5 bases left in between. CDR3 length: 11 amino acids. Looked up from germline, CDR1 is SGHDT and CDR2 is YYEEEE. DNA for the CDR3: TGTGCCAGCAGCAAATACTACGAGCAGTACTTC. As protein: CASSKYYEQYF.